This T cell receptor (beta chain) was obtained from a study of T cell responses to AZD1222 COVID-19 vaccine (dated by TCRdb to 2020 to 2023). Concerning the study at large: A total of 233 trial participants underwent TCR sequencing, of whom some 210 received two doses of AZD1222 and 26 received two doses of the MenACWY control vaccine. Trial participants were enrolled by age into 18-55, 56-69 and 70-plus year subgroups, with approximately 150, 28 and 58 TCR-sequenced participants respectively. Study-wide conclusions, independent of this receptor: Conclusions about previously exposed vaccinees were limited because only a handful of AZD1222 recipients were SARS-CoV-2 seropositive at baseline. Nearly half of unique spike-specific TCRs reportedly recognized epitopes outside regions mutated in the B.1.351 and B.1.1.7 variants. Participants were mostly white British, with more females than males. The authors suggested clonal diversity may have been underestimated. Because no day 14 peak-response samples were available, the repertoires could be characterized only after the peak T cell response. In the small 56-69-year group, the increase in depth fell short of significance, most likely because of low power. A significant rise in spike-specific TCR breadth and depth was observed after two AZD1222 doses relative to day 0 and relative to MenACWY recipients. The whole spike protein was spanned by vaccine-associated CD4 TCRs, and dominant responses were seen in regions 160-218 and 743-854.

The CDR3 regions of human TCRbeta chains were subjected to immunosequencing. As for how the authors treated the data: Repertoire TCRs were matched against a reference library of SARS-CoV-2-specific TCRs generated with the MIRA antigen-specificity platform. Breadth was defined as the fraction of unique TCRs that were SARS-CoV-2-associated. Depth was defined as the fraction of total T cells that were SARS-CoV-2-associated. Each spike-specific TCR was assigned to its reactive spike region and to a CD4 or CD8 class using the MIRA data. Log10-transformed breadth and depth values were compared by one-way ANOVA with Sidak's multiple comparisons tests. TCRdb took over this immuneACCESS table, retaining in-frame rearrangements with V and J assigned. Such tables are incomplete; in checked studies, under half of the missing clones stem from an unresolved V gene, and the remainder is unexplained. Clone size and the V and J calls come from that table; the DNA yielded D and trimming. The table for this sample lists 95,000 to 150,000 clones; around 83% of them were counted only once. Less than 3.5% of the sample comes from the top ten.

The trim is 1 base for V and 7 bases for J, with a gap of 11 bases between the germline ends. The germline V gene encodes CDR1 MNHEY and CDR2 SMNVEV (reference sequence). From the cysteine up to the phenylalanine, the CDR3 has a length of 15 residues. Only CDR3 DNA remains: 45 bases, in frame from the first base. In the case of this clone: This receptor's antigen is unknown. No clone much larger than this one lies a single base away; base qualities are absent.

Reading the label with the study, this specimen's time point is: about 28 days (+/-7) after the second vaccine dose. AZD1222 recipients given second doses at about 4 weeks or at about 12 weeks were pooled, since spike-specific TCR depth and breadth were not found to differ between the two schedules. The vaccinee samples were drawn from two UK trials, COV001 and COV002, one of which was a single-blind randomized controlled phase 2/3 trial testing AZD1222 (ChAdOx1 nCoV-19) in healthy adults. For TCRbeta chain sequencing, PBMC samples were collected from trial participants at day 0 and at day 28 after the second dose.

This receptor chain uses TRBV27 and TRBJ1-6; possibly the D gene is TRBD1, per 6 matching bases. The starting material was peripheral blood, obtained 28 days after the second AZD1222 dose. This receptor was obtained from an adult who received the AZD1222 COVID-19 vaccine. The DNA sequence is TGTGCCAGCAGTTTATATGGGACACCAAATTCACCCCTCCACTTT. It is translated as CASSLYGTPNSPLHF.